The TCR beta chain described here comes from a study of cytomegalovirus exposure and HLA in healthy donors. A multiplex PCR was run with 60 Vbeta primers and 13 Jbeta primers. Clones were sequenced by immunoSEQ multiplex PCR, and TCRdb holds only the in-frame ones, with some missing. This sample has about 150,000 clones; about four fifths occur once, and the top ten carry 1%. Study outcomes and limitations: Prior analysis indicated that the majority of TCR beta V segments exhibited productivity approximately 87% or approximately 30% of the time.

Points on this clone: Its antigen is unknown.

V was clipped by 2 bases and J by 0 bases, with 7 bases between them. The CDR3 has 14 residues. Germline loops: CDR1 SEHNR, CDR2 FQNEAQ (reference sequence). The sample comprised PBMCs. V gene TRBV7-9 combines with J gene TRBJ1-2; D possibly corresponds to TRBD1 (5 bases). This TCR derives from a woman in her forties or fifties in good health and CMV-seropositive. In DNA, the CDR3 is TGTGCCAGCAGCTTAACAGGAGCTAACTATGGCTACACCTTC. It is translated as CASSLTGANYGYTF.